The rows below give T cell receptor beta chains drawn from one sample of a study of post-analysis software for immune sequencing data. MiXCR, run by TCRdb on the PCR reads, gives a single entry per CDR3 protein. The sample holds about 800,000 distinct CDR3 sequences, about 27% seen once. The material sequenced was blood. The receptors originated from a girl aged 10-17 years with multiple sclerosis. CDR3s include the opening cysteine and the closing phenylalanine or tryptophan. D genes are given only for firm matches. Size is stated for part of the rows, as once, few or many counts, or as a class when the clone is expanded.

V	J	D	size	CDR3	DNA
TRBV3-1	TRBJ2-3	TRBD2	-	CASSPLSGVPPETQYF	TGTGCCAGCAGCCCCCTAAGCGGGGTCCCGCCGGAAACGCAGTATTTT
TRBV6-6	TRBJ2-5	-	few	CASSNWAGTQYF	TGTGCCAGCAGTAATTGGGCCGGGACCCAGTACTTC
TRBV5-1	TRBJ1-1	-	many	CASSPDTLNTEAFF	TGCGCCAGCAGCCCAGACACCTTGAACACTGAAGCTTTCTTT
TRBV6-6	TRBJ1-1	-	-	CASSIPTRAFF	TGTGCCAGCAGTATCCCGACCAGAGCTTTCTTT
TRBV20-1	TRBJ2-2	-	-	CSARVAFGAGERAGELFF	TGCAGTGCTAGAGTAGCTTTTGGGGCAGGGGAACGGGCCGGGGAGCTGTTTTTT
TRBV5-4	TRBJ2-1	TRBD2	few	CASSGPGGYREQFF	TGTGCCAGCAGCGGTCCGGGAGGGTACCGTGAGCAGTTCTTC
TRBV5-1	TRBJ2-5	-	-	CASSSPQGNQETQYF	TGCGCCAGCAGCTCCCCCCAGGGGAACCAAGAGACCCAGTACTTC
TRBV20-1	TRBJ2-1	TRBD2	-	CSASFGLAVNEQFF	TGCAGTGCTAGTTTCGGACTAGCGGTGAATGAGCAGTTCTTC
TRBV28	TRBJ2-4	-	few	CASSDINIQYF	TGTGCCAGCAGTGATATTAACATTCAGTACTTC
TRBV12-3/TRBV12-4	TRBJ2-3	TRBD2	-	CATRGRARADTQYF	TGTGCCACCCGGGGGAGGGCTAGAGCAGATACGCAGTATTTT
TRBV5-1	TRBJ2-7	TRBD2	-	CASSMKLAVSYNEQYF	TGCGCCAGCAGCATGAAACTAGCGGTCTCCTACAATGAGCAGTACTTC
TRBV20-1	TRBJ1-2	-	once	CSAYPEINYGYTF	TGCAGTGCTTACCCAGAAATTAACTATGGCTACACCTTC
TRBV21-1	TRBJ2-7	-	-	CASSKAGSSGSSYYEQYF	TGTGCCAGCAGCAAAGCGGGGTCTAGCGGGAGCAGCTACTACGAGCAGTACTTC
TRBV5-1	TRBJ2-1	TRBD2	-	CASSSGTSGGANVEQFF	TGCGCCAGCAGCTCCGGGACTAGCGGGGGGGCCAATGTTGAGCAGTTCTTC
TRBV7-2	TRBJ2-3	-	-	CASSLSRGTATYF	TGTGCCAGCAGCTTATCGAGGGGGACTGCCACGTATTTT
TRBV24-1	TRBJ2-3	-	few	CATSDGEGGTDTQYF	TGTGCCACCAGTGATGGAGAGGGCGGGACAGATACGCAGTATTTT
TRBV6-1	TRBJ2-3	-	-	CASSEPLGWTELVAYTQYF	TGTGCCAGCAGTGAACCTTTAGGATGGACGGAGTTAGTGGCATATACGCAGTATTTT
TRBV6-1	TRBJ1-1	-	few	CASTGRSNTEAFF	TGTGCCAGCACGGGCAGATCGAACACTGAAGCTTTCTTT
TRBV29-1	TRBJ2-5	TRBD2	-	CSAPRPAGGHETQYF	TGCAGCGCCCCGAGGCCAGCGGGGGGGCACGAGACCCAGTACTTC
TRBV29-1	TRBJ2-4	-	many	CSVHISKNIQYF	TGCAGCGTTCACATCAGCAAAAACATTCAGTACTTC
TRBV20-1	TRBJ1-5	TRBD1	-	CSADPGQGHNQPQHF	TGCAGTGCTGACCCGGGACAGGGACATAATCAGCCCCAGCATTTT
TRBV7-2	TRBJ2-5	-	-	CASSLYTGAGETQYF	TGTGCCAGCAGCTTATATACCGGCGCAGGGGAGACCCAGTACTTC
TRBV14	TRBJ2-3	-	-	CASSQDHSGFTDTQYF	TGTGCCAGCAGCCAAGACCACTCGGGATTCACAGATACGCAGTATTTT